Below, one T cell receptor (beta chain) is given with its context. V trimming: 4 bases; J trimming: 3 bases; junction bases outside the gene matches: 6. The CDR3 totals 15 residues. CDR1 KGHDR and CDR2 SFDVKD come from the germline V gene. This sample is drawn from a study of blood T cell repertoires in COVID-19. Study details: The United States, Italy and Spain were the sources of the acute and convalescent COVID-19 samples. In each case, the material was cDNA or gDNA derived from T cells, B-cell-depleted T cells, or PBMCs.

TCRdb's table, derived via immunoSEQ multiplex PCR, lists solely in-frame clones and lacks some. The profile covers some 100,000 clones, with roughly nine tenths appearing a single time and about 1.7% taken by the ten largest. The specimen was peripheral blood. The rearrangement joins TRBV24-1 to TRBJ2-5, with TRBD1 identical over 8 bases. The source is a human donor with active COVID-19. The donor label of this sample is uncertain. The chain's CDR3 is CATSDRDRSEETQYF. The CDR3 region has the DNA TGTGCCACCAGTGACCGGGACAGGTCAGAAGAGACCCAGTACTTC.